This TCR beta chain stems from a study of blood T cells in healthy people across ages. Study-wide results and caveats: With naive T cell percentage, TCR beta diversity showed a strong correlation.

Trimming pared 5 bases from V and 6 bases from J, leaving 20 bases between. This CDR3 is built from 15 residues. Germline CDR1 DFQATT, CDR2 SNEGSKA (reference sequence). A sample-barcoded 5' primer and a J-beta primer mix were used in a second PCR of about 6 to 12 cycles. Per sample, CDR3-containing paired-end reads numbered at least 2.5 million. TCRdb reanalysed the 5' RACE reads using MiXCR and keeps one entry per CDR3 protein. The table shows about 1.7 million distinct CDR3 sequences, with roughly 28% occurring only once. This clonotype was recorded at least ten times. No antigen is known for it. The sequencing input was blood. The J gene is TRBJ2-4, the V gene TRBV20-1; maybe TRBD1 (6 bases). This sequence was found in a woman under 40 in good health. Written as DNA, the CDR3 is TGCAGTGCTTCTCCCGGACAGTTTCAGACAAACATTCAGTACTTC. Residues: CSASPGQFQTNIQYF.